This T cell receptor beta chain was sequenced for a study of tumor-infiltrating lymphocytes in localized non-small cell lung cancer. Points from the study as a whole: TCRbeta sequencing showed higher T cell infiltration in tumors than uninvolved lung.

Assay used: immunoSEQ multiplex PCR; TCRdb lists only in-frame clones, some missing. The profile shows under 25,000 clones, roughly 64% of them singletons. On this clone itself: Its antigen is still unknown.

CDR3 length: 14 residues. Germline CDR1 and CDR2: SGHRS and YFSETQ. The V gene lost 0 bases and the J gene lost 8 bases, with 12 bases spanning the gap. The specimen was lung tumor tissue. This chain connects TRBV5-1 to TRBJ1-3; D gene uncertain. The origin of this receptor is a human donor with non-small cell lung cancer. CDR3 in amino acids: CASSLGTNSHTIYF. The CDR3 DNA sequence: TGCGCCAGCAGCTTGGGGACCAACTCCCACACCATATATTTT.